The sequence of this TCR beta chain was determined in a study of patients and donors after allogeneic stem cell transplantation. The V and J ends lost 1 base and 1 base respectively, with 10 bases between them. This CDR3 is 14 amino acids long. Germline values: CDR1 DFQATT, CDR2 SNEGSKA (reference sequence). One entry per CDR3 protein results from TCRdb running MiXCR on the RT-PCR reads. The data show about a million distinct CDR3 sequences, about 20% seen once. This sequence was found in a human donor who was either an allogeneic HSCT recipient or a stem cell or donor lymphocyte infusion donor (not recorded which). It is not recorded whose cells these are; they may come from a transplant donor. The chain has TRBV20-1 and TRBJ1-2, with D possibly TRBD1 on 6 matching bases. The material sequenced was blood, either unsorted or a sorted T cell fraction (not recorded which). The CDR3 protein is CSARGQGFNYGYTF. The CDR3 DNA reads TGCAGTGCTAGAGGTCAGGGGTTTAACTATGGCTACACCTTC.